This T cell receptor beta chain was identified during a study of identical twins. Overall study results and limits: Twin sharing of out-of-frame TCR alpha was underestimated by models in monozygotic pairs.

CDR1 LNHDA and CDR2 SQIVND come from the germline V gene (reference sequence). The CDR3 sequence is 14 residues long. With 7 bases removed from V and 7 bases from J, the gap between germline ends came to 20 bases. Template switching added a universal primer binding site, and final cDNA carried unique molecular identifiers. TCRdb itself ran the 5' RACE reads through MiXCR, one entry per CDR3 protein. The sample yields approximately 230,000 distinct CDR3 sequences, over 5.5% seen once. This clonotype was found a few times. Its antigen is unknown. A further study also used this sample, focusing on T cells expressing NK-cell markers. That report notes: Each of a handful of donors carried dominant NKG2C+ clonotypes accounting for about 1.0-8% of CD8+ T cells.

This receptor was obtained from a woman aged 18-29 years in good health. The sample was CD8+ T cells sorted from blood. This chain joins TRBV19 and TRBJ2-7; tentatively, D is TRBD2 (6 bases). CDR3 sequence: CASKFGTGAGEQYF. The CDR3 nucleotides are TGTGCCAGTAAGTTCGGGACTGGCGCAGGAGAGCAGTACTTC.